This passage covers 29 T cell receptor beta chains from one sample sequenced in a study of early T cells in non-severe SARS-CoV-2 infection. From the 5' RACE reads, TCRdb called clonotypes with MiXCR, one entry per CDR3 protein. The sample has approximately 70,000 distinct CDR3 sequences, around 12% seen once. Sequenced: whole blood. These receptors were taken from an adult who was a healthcare worker with PCR-confirmed SARS-CoV-2 infection or an uninfected control (not recorded which).

Many counts were recorded for this clonotype. This chain connects TRBV27 to TRBJ2-6; D ambiguous. V gave up 6 bases and J gave up 1 base, with 7 bases separating them. The CDR3 covers 14 residues. CDR1 is MNHEY and CDR2 is SMNVEV in the germline V gene (reference sequence). Written as DNA, the CDR3 is TGTGCCAGCAGCCAGTTGTCTGGGGCCAACGTCCTGACTTTC. Amino acid sequence: CASSQLSGANVLTF. Full variable domain (outside the CDR3, taken from reference TRBV27 and TRBJ2-6): EAQVTQNPRYLITVTGKKLTVTCSQNMNHEYMSWYRQDPGLGLRQIYYSMNVEVTDKGDVPEGYKVSRKEKRNFPLILESPSPNQTSLYFCASSQLSGANVLTFGAGSRLTVL.

CDR3 region: CASSLVPGGRTDTQYF. CDR3 DNA sequence: TGTGCCAGCAGCTTAGTCCCGGGGGGACGCACAGATACGCAGTATTTT. The V call is TRBV7-8, the J call TRBJ2-3; 7 bases map to TRBD2. V lost 1 base to trimming and J lost 1 base; unmatched junction nucleotides: 5. Germline-derived CDR1 and CDR2 are SGHVS and FQNEAQ. The CDR3 sequence is 16 residues long.

This clonotype occurred many times. The CDR3 sequence: CASSVEAIYREQFF. Written as DNA, the CDR3 is TGTGCCAGCAGCGTAGAGGCCATTTACAGAGAGCAGTTCTTC. The chain joins TRBV9 to TRBJ2-1, with D unclear. Per germline, CDR1 SGDLS and CDR2 YYNGEE. The CDR3 sequence is 14 residues long. The V end lost 0 bases, the J end lost 10 bases, and 14 bases lay between the germline ends. Full variable domain (missing parts from reference TRBV9 and TRBJ2-1): DSGVTQTPKHLITATGQRVTLRCSPRSGDLSVYWYQQSLDQGLQFLIQYYNGEERAKGNILERFSAQQFPDLHSELNLSSLELGDSALYFCASSVEAIYREQFFGPGTRLTVL.

This clonotype showed up many times. The genes are TRBV14 and TRBJ1-6, with D perhaps TRBD1 (5 bases). V gave up 4 bases and J gave up 5 bases, with 15 bases separating them. This CDR3 spans 16 amino acids. Germline V lookup: CDR1 SGHDN, CDR2 FVKESK. The CDR3 nucleotides are TGTGCCAGCAGCCGGAACCGGGACGGAGATAATTCACCCCTCCACTTT. It is translated as CASSRNRDGDNSPLHF.

This clonotype was observed at least ten times. The chain employs TRBV12-5 and TRBJ2-3; D gene ambiguous. The CDR3 runs to 15 residues. The ends were cut back, 3 bases at V and 1 base at J, with 11 bases in the middle. Germline CDR1 reads LGHNT; CDR2 reads FRNRAP. In DNA, the CDR3 is TGTGCTAGTGGTTTAGACTCCCTGGGCACAGATACGCAGTATTTT. It encodes CASGLDSLGTDTQYF.

This clonotype has a single count. The chain has TRBV28 and TRBJ2-7; no firm D call. Germline assignment: CDR1 MDHEN and CDR2 SYDVKM. This CDR3 contains 14 residues. V gave up 7 bases and J gave up 2 bases, with 15 bases separating them. CDR3 nucleotide sequence: TGTGCCAGCACCGATGGTGGTGCCCCCTACGAGCAGTACTTC. Protein: CASTDGGAPYEQYF.

This clonotype occurred many times. The chain uses TRBV7-6 and TRBJ2-5; 8 bases map to TRBD1. Germline V gene data show CDR1 as SGHVS and CDR2 as FNYEAQ. V gave up 5 bases and J gave up 5 bases; unmatched junction bases: 10. CDR3 size: 15 residues. Here the CDR3 reads CASSPPPDRGETQYF. The CDR3 bases are TGTGCCAGCAGCCCCCCCCCCGACAGGGGCGAGACCCAGTACTTC.

This clonotype turned up a few times. This chain uses TRBV29-1 with TRBJ1-1, with a tentative D call TRBD1 (6 bases). CDR3 length equals 15 residues. The germline V gene encodes CDR1 SQVTM and CDR2 ANQGSEA. V shed 4 bases and J shed 5 bases, with 20 bases lying between them. The DNA of the CDR3 is TGCAGCGTTGTTCGAGGGGCCCCTAGGGGGACTGAAGCTTTCTTT. Its protein product is CSVVRGAPRGTEAFF.

The table lists this clonotype with many counts. The V and J genes are TRBV10-1 and TRBJ2-3; 8 positions match TRBD2. The CDR3 consists of 16 residues. The germline V gene encodes CDR1 WNHNN and CDR2 SYGVQD (reference sequence). V was pared by 2 bases and J by 1 base, with 5 bases of the junction left unmatched. CDR3 nucleotide sequence: TGCGCCAGCAGTGAGACCCTTAGCGGGGGCACAGATACGCAGTATTTT. Translating it yields CASSETLSGGTDTQYF.

This clonotype was observed at least ten times. This sequence joins TRBV27 and TRBJ2-5; 13 bases line up with TRBD2. With V trimmed by 6 bases and J by 5 bases, 6 bases remained unmatched. The CDR3 totals 15 residues. Germline V CDR1 and CDR2: MNHEY, SMNVEV (reference sequence). The CDR3 sequence is CASRPLAGGLETQYF. The CDR3 nucleotides read TGTGCCAGCAGACCACTAGCGGGGGGGCTGGAGACCCAGTACTTC.

At least ten counts were recorded for this clonotype. This chain uses TRBV11-2 with TRBJ2-7; D may be TRBD2 (6 bases). The germline V gene has CDR1 SGHAT and CDR2 FQNNGV. This CDR3 has 14 amino acids. Trimming left V 1 base short and J 4 bases short, with 11 bases between. CDR3 in amino acids: CASSLGVGLYEQYF. As DNA, the CDR3 is TGTGCCAGCAGCTTAGGGGTAGGACTATACGAGCAGTACTTC.

This clonotype occurred a few times. The gene calls are TRBV5-1 and TRBJ1-2; 7 bases are a match to TRBD1. The CDR3 spans 13 residues. Germline V gene sequence: CDR1 SGHRS, CDR2 YFSETQ. V lost 4 bases, J lost 6 bases, and 6 bases stayed unmatched. CDR3 sequence: CASSTGQLDGYTF. CDR3 coding DNA: TGCGCCAGCAGCACGGGACAGTTGGATGGCTACACCTTC.

At least ten counts were recorded for this clonotype. V usage is TRBV2 and J usage is TRBJ2-1; no definite D call. This CDR3 is built from 14 residues. From germline, CDR1 is SNHLY and CDR2 FYNNEI. The V gene lost 6 bases and the J gene lost 0 bases, with 9 bases spanning the gap. CDR3 nucleotide sequence: TGTGCCAGCAGCCTAGGAATCTCCTACAATGAGCAGTTCTTC. Its translation: CASSLGISYNEQFF.

This clonotype came up many times. V gene TRBV7-9 combines with J gene TRBJ1-2; no definite D call. CDR1 and CDR2 from the germline V gene are SEHNR and FQNEAQ (reference sequence). V was pared by 5 bases and J by 4 bases, with 17 bases between. CDR3 length equals 15 residues. This CDR3 is CASSLFLEGGYGYTF. The CDR3 nucleotides are TGTGCCAGCAGCCTCTTCTTGGAGGGCGGCTATGGCTACACCTTC.

This clonotype was observed many times. V gene TRBV29-1 combines with J gene TRBJ1-1, with 10 bases that match TRBD1. Germline V gene data show CDR1 as SQVTM and CDR2 as ANQGSEA. V shed 4 bases, J shed 11 bases, and the junction held 4 bases outside the gene matches. The CDR3 has 11 amino acids. The CDR3 loop is CSVGQGALAFF. The CDR3 nucleotides read TGCAGCGTTGGACAGGGGGCCCTTGCTTTCTTT.

V is TRBV27 and J is TRBJ1-1; D ambiguous. This CDR3 is 13 amino acids long. V was trimmed by 1 base and J by 6 bases, leaving 9 bases between them. In germline, CDR1 is MNHEY, CDR2 SMNVEV (reference sequence). The CDR3, as DNA: TGTGCCAGCAGTTTATACCCCGTTGCTGAAGCTTTCTTT. Protein product: CASSLYPVAEAFF.

This clonotype was seen at least ten times. V gene TRBV28 combines with J gene TRBJ1-2; weak D call: TRBD1 (5 bases). The germline V and J ends were trimmed by 2 bases and 4 bases, with 8 bases remaining between them. The germline CDR1 and CDR2 sequences are MDHEN and SYDVKM. This CDR3 contains 13 residues. The CDR3 reads CASSLGGAYGYTF. CDR3 DNA sequence: TGTGCCAGCAGTTTAGGAGGGGCCTATGGCTACACCTTC.

This clonotype was counted ten times or more. The genes are TRBV28 and TRBJ2-2, with a tentative D call TRBD1 (6 bases). This CDR3 contains 15 residues. CDR1 is MDHEN, CDR2 SYDVKM, per germline. The V end lost 3 bases, the J end lost 2 bases, and 10 bases lay between the germline ends. The CDR3 DNA is TGTGCCAGCAGTTTGAGACAGGAAAACACCGGGGAGCTGTTTTTT. Translation gives CASSLRQENTGELFF.

This clonotype was detected many times. The chain is built from TRBV11-2 and TRBJ2-7, with D hard to call. V lost 1 base and J 2 bases, leaving 12 bases between the germline ends. Germline assignment: CDR1 SGHAT and CDR2 FQNNGV. There are 15 residues in the CDR3. The CDR3, as DNA: TGTGCCAGCAGCTTAGTTTATAGACGGACCTACGAGCAGTACTTC. Protein: CASSLVYRRTYEQYF.

This clonotype was counted a single time. The chain carries TRBV20-1 and TRBJ2-3; D ambiguous. The germline V and J ends were trimmed by 0 bases and 6 bases, with 7 bases remaining between them. There are 12 residues in the CDR3. Germline assignment: CDR1 DFQATT and CDR2 SNEGSKA (reference sequence). The DNA for the CDR3 is TGCAGTGCTAGAGATCAGCTGGATACGCAGTATTTT. It codes for CSARDQLDTQYF.

The sample holds many counts of this clonotype. The rearrangement links TRBV28 to TRBJ1-4; D not certain. V was trimmed by 2 bases and J by 3 bases, leaving 10 bases between them. Per the germline V gene, CDR1 is MDHEN and CDR2 is SYDVKM. The CDR3 runs to 15 residues. The CDR3 protein is CASSLQAAPNEKLFF. The CDR3 DNA follows: TGTGCCAGCAGTTTACAGGCAGCTCCTAATGAAAAACTGTTTTTT.

This clonotype was observed at least ten times. The CDR3 DNA sequence: TGTGCCAGCAGTTTAAAGGGCACTCAGGGGGCTGGTGGCTACACCTTC. It is translated as CASSLKGTQGAGGYTF. The chain carries TRBV27 and TRBJ1-2; 8 bases map to TRBD1. J gave up 7 bases and V 2 bases, and 12 bases lay outside the gene matches. The CDR3 spans 16 residues. Germline lookup yields CDR1 MNHEY and CDR2 SMNVEV (reference sequence).

This clonotype was counted ten times or more. The chain links TRBV18 to TRBJ2-3; 7 positions agree with TRBD2. V shed 0 bases and J 1 base; nucleotides not matched to a gene: 1. CDR1 is KGHSH, CDR2 LQKENI, per germline. The CDR3 runs to 15 residues. In DNA form, the CDR3 reads TGTGCCAGCTCACCACCGAGCGGGGGCACAGATACGCAGTATTTT. Encoded protein: CASSPPSGGTDTQYF.

The table lists this clonotype with many counts. The gene calls are TRBV27 and TRBJ1-1; TRBD1 matches at 12 bases. Germline V CDR1 and CDR2: MNHEY, SMNVEV (reference sequence). Trimming at V came to 3 bases and at J to 4 bases, leaving 3 bases not matched to a gene. This CDR3 is built from 15 residues. The CDR3 loop is CASSLGQGAFTEAFF. The DNA of the CDR3 is TGTGCCAGCAGTTTGGGACAGGGGGCGTTCACTGAAGCTTTCTTT.

There are a few counts of this clonotype. The gene calls are TRBV27 and TRBJ1-5; a possible D gene is TRBD1 (6 bases). V was shortened by 6 bases and J by 6 bases, with 15 bases between the two germline ends. This CDR3 comprises 14 residues. In germline, CDR1 is MNHEY, CDR2 SMNVEV (reference sequence). The CDR3 here is CASSPPGAGQPQHF. DNA for the CDR3: TGTGCCAGCAGCCCCCCGGGGGCGGGTCAGCCCCAGCATTTT.

Many counts were recorded for this clonotype. V usage is TRBV5-6 and J usage is TRBJ2-1; D is ambiguous. Germline V CDR1 and CDR2: SGHDT, YYEEEE. The CDR3 consists of 15 residues. The V end was cut by 0 bases, the J end by 2 bases, with 9 bases between. The CDR3 sequence is CASSLDSVAYNEQFF. CDR3 nucleotide sequence: TGTGCCAGCAGCTTGGACAGCGTCGCCTACAATGAGCAGTTCTTC.

This clonotype appeared many times. This sequence joins TRBV27 and TRBJ2-7; unclear D gene. Germline V gene sequence: CDR1 MNHEY, CDR2 SMNVEV (reference sequence). V lost 6 bases and J 4 bases, leaving 13 bases between the germline ends. The CDR3 is 13 residues long. In DNA form, the CDR3 reads TGTGCCAGCAGCCCTGGGCTAGAGTACGAGCAGTACTTC. Translation gives CASSPGLEYEQYF.

This clonotype has a count of ten or more. The rearrangement uses TRBV7-2 and TRBJ2-3; no reliable D call. V gave up 4 bases and J gave up 0 bases, with 5 bases separating them. The germline CDR1 and CDR2 sequences are SGHTA and FQGNSA. The CDR3 covers 13 residues. CDR3 DNA: TGTGCCAGCAGCTCACCTAGCACAGATACGCAGTATTTT. This sequence encodes CASSSPSTDTQYF.

This clonotype was found a few times. The V gene is TRBV28, the J gene TRBJ2-2, with a weak D call TRBD1 (6 bases). The V gene lost 10 bases and the J gene lost 3 bases, with 9 bases spanning the gap. CDR3 length: 12 residues. CDR1 and CDR2 from the germline V gene are MDHEN and SYDVKM. CDR3 nucleotide sequence: TGTGCCACTTCAGGGGACACCGGGGAGCTGTTTTTT. Encoded protein: CATSGDTGELFF. The complete variable domain, with remaining parts taken from reference TRBV28 and TRBJ2-2, reads DVKVTQSSRYLVKRTGEKVFLECVQDMDHENMFWYRQDPGLGLRLIYFSYDVKMKEKGDIPEGYSVSREKKERFSLILESASTNQTSMYLCATSGDTGELFFGEGSRLTVL.